This is a list of T cell receptor beta chains from one sample in a study of lymphopenia after photon versus proton radiotherapy. The data were produced by immunoSEQ multiplex PCR, yet TCRdb's version contains in-frame clones alone and is incomplete. The sample carries 67,000 or so clones, over 80% recorded once. The sample consisted of peripheral blood, taken from a patient treated with proton-based radiotherapy. The receptors were sampled from a man older than 75 with esophageal cancer. The CDR3 runs from the conserved cysteine through the conserved F or W.

CDR3 protein,J gene,V gene
CASSLGRATGELFF,TRBJ2-2,TRBV11-2
CASSLPGTGASSYTF,TRBJ1-2,TRBV7-8
CASSYSAGETQYF,TRBJ2-3,TRBV6-5
CASTQQGLNTGELFF,TRBJ2-2,TRBV7-2
CASSPSSGNTGELFF,TRBJ2-2,TRBV18
CASSPKTGDGSGYTF,TRBJ1-2,TRBV19
CASSFTRDTYSYEQYF,TRBJ2-7,TRBV28
CASHKSSYNEQFF,TRBJ2-1,TRBV25-1
CASNLAPLAGGTDTQYF,TRBJ2-3,TRBV7-2
CSVEGVTGVSSRYEQYF,TRBJ2-7,TRBV29-1
CASSSDSSSTDTQYF,TRBJ2-3,TRBV2
CASSMVSGAANEQFF,TRBJ2-1,TRBV7-2
CASSIVASGGLDTQYF,TRBJ2-3,TRBV19
CASSSQLADEQFF,TRBJ2-1,TRBV6-5
CASSLAHRNYEQYF,TRBJ2-7,TRBV7-2
CASTPGLTETQYF,TRBJ2-5,TRBV2
CASSLVTGFGVGDTQYF,TRBJ2-3,TRBV7-2
CASTTLEDTEAFF,TRBJ1-1,TRBV19
CASSLSPGSGNTIYF,TRBJ1-3,TRBV7-2
CASSSQFGNTEAFF,TRBJ1-1,TRBV6-1
CAISQLAANTGELFF,TRBJ2-2,TRBV10-3
CASSLDSGGRELFF,TRBJ1-4,TRBV5-1
CASSVYVSRGHSGANVLTF,TRBJ2-6,TRBV2
CASSLNAASLGDTQYF,TRBJ2-3,TRBV11-2
CASQDSTDTQYF,TRBJ2-3,TRBV7-9
CASSSRDQTGANTEAFF,TRBJ1-1,TRBV5-1
CASSLTGAGEQFF,TRBJ2-1,TRBV7-2
CASIASGPRVGGYTF,TRBJ1-2,TRBV19
CASSRGRSEGADTQYF,TRBJ2-3,TRBV18
CASTGWGNTEAFF,TRBJ1-1,TRBV19
CASSFSTDTQYF,TRBJ2-3,TRBV5-1
CASSEATLASQYF,TRBJ2-3,TRBV6-4
CASTSAASGNTIYF,TRBJ1-3,TRBV7-2
CASSFPTVEQFF,TRBJ2-1,TRBV5-1
CASSRSARSTGELFF,TRBJ2-2,TRBV6-5
CASSWTSGGPYNEQFF,TRBJ2-1,TRBV5-4
CASSGETWTGTAFF,TRBJ1-1,TRBV5-1
CASSPSPDIAYEQYF,TRBJ2-7,TRBV18
CASSLAHRGNEQYF,TRBJ2-7,TRBV7-9
CASSFYNEQFF,TRBJ2-1,TRBV27
CASSQSTGRGFYTQYF,TRBJ2-3,TRBV6-6
CASSLGASATTDTQYF,TRBJ2-3,TRBV11-2
CASMGAGETQYF,TRBJ2-5,TRBV6-5
CASSLVGSGFGQETQYF,TRBJ2-5,TRBV5-6
CASSLYRVNQPQHF,TRBJ1-5,TRBV7-2
CASSLGGEGTEAFF,TRBJ1-1,TRBV5-1
CASSLGDLDRNRQETQYF,TRBJ2-5,TRBV7-9
CASSAGTGPFSPLHF,TRBJ1-6,TRBV19